The T cell receptor beta chain under discussion was sequenced for a study of shared clonotypes between healthy human individuals. Only CD45RO-negative cells positively selected for CCR7 counted as naive CD8 cells, so terminally differentiated effector memory CD45RA+ cells were excluded. Assay: immunoSEQ multiplex PCR; the TCRdb copy retains only in-frame clones and omits some. The data show roughly 770,000 clones, 96% seen once. Per germline, CDR1 SGHAT and CDR2 FQNNGV. V lost 2 bases to trimming and J lost 2 bases; unmatched junction nucleotides: 3. The CDR3 spans 15 residues. Specimen: naive CD8+ T cells sorted from blood. The clonotype was recovered from a man in his thirties or forties in good health. The rearrangement uses TRBV11-2 and TRBJ2-5, with 9 bases that match TRBD1. CDR3: CASSLWTGEQETQYF. CDR3 nucleotides: TGTGCCAGCAGCTTATGGACAGGGGAACAAGAGACCCAGTACTTC.